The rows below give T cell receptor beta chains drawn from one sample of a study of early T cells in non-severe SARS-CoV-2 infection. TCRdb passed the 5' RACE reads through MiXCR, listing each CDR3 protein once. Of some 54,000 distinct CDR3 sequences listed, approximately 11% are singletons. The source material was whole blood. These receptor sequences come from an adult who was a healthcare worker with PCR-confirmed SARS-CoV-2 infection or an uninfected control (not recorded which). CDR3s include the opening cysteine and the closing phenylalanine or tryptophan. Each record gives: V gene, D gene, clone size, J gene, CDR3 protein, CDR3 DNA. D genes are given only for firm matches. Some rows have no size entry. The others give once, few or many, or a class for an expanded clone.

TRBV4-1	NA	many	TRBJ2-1	CASSRYTDSWNSGSYNEQFF	TGCGCCAGCAGCCGATACACGGACTCATGGAACTCGGGCTCCTACAATGAGCAGTTCTTC
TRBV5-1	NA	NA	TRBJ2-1	CASSLDRVTYNEQFF	TGCGCCAGCAGCTTGGACAGGGTAACTTACAATGAGCAGTTCTTC
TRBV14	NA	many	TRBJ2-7	CASSQGGWAWYEQYF	TGTGCCAGCAGCCAAGGAGGGTGGGCGTGGTACGAGCAGTACTTC
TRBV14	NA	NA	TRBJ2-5	CASSLPLGTQYF	TGTGCCAGCAGCCTTCCCCTGGGGACCCAGTACTTC
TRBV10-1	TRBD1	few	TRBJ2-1	CASRASGGDEQFF	TGCGCCAGCAGGGCATCAGGGGGCGATGAGCAGTTCTTC
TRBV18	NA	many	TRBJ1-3	CASSPLTDSGNTIYF	TGTGCCAGCTCACCACTGACAGACTCTGGAAACACCATATATTTT
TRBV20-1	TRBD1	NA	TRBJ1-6	CSATRDRGWSPLHF	TGCAGTGCTACAAGAGACAGGGGATGGTCACCCCTCCACTTT
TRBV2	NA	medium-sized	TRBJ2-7	CASSHETSYEQYF	TGTGCCAGCAGTCACGAAACGTCCTACGAGCAGTACTTC
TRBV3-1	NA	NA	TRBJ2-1	CASSQAPNGGPISEQFF	TGTGCCAGCAGCCAAGCCCCCAACGGGGGGCCCATCAGTGAGCAGTTCTTC
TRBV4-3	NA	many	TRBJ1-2	CASSQTVNYGYTF	TGCGCCAGCAGCCAAACAGTTAACTATGGCTACACCTTC
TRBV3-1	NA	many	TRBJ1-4	CASSPFWEAGISFF	TGTGCCAGCAGCCCCTTTTGGGAGGCCGGCATCTCGTTTTTT
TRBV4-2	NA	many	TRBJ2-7	CASSFWGEDEQYF	TGTGCCAGCAGCTTCTGGGGTGAGGACGAGCAGTACTTC
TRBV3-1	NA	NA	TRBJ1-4	CASSQGTMGREKLFF	TGTGCCAGCAGCCAAGGGACGATGGGTAGGGAAAAACTGTTTTTT
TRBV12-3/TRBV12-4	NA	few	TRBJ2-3	CASGTGTDTQYF	TGTGCCAGCGGGACTGGCACAGATACGCAGTATTTT
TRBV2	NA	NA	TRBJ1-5	CASNEGRGQPQHF	TGTGCCAGCAACGAGGGAAGGGGTCAGCCCCAGCATTTT
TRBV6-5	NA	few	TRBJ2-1	CASSYSDIPEQFF	TGTGCCAGCAGTTACTCGGATATACCAGAGCAGTTCTTC
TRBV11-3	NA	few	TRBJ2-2	CASSFGQGNTGELFF	TGTGCCAGCAGCTTTGGGCAGGGGAACACCGGGGAGCTGTTTTTT
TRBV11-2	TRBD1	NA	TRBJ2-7	CASTSTGTASYEQYF	TGTGCCAGCACCTCAACCGGGACAGCATCCTACGAGCAGTACTTC
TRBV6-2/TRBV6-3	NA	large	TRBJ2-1	CASSHTIGLAGINNEQFF	TGTGCCAGCAGCCATACGATCGGACTGGCGGGGATTAACAATGAGCAGTTCTTC
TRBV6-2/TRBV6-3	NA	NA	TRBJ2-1	CASSYSNGGNEQFF	TGTGCCAGCAGTTACTCGAACGGGGGAAATGAGCAGTTCTTC
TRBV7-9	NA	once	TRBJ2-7	CASSLRGEQYF	TGTGCCAGCAGCCTCAGGGGAGAGCAGTACTTC
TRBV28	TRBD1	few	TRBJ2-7	CATQGGNYEQYF	TGTGCCACCCAAGGGGGCAACTACGAGCAGTACTTC
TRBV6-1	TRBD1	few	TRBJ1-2	CASSYDRVLSYTF	TGTGCCAGCAGCTACGACAGGGTCCTAAGCTACACCTTC
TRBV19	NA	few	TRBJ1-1	CASSINTYTEAFF	TGTGCCAGTAGTATCAACACCTACACTGAAGCTTTCTTT
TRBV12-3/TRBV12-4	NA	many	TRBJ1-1	CASSSRGEAFF	TGTGCCAGCAGTTCGCGGGGAGAAGCTTTCTTT
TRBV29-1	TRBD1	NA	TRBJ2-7	CSVGTGYEQYF	TGCAGCGTTGGGACAGGCTACGAGCAGTACTTC
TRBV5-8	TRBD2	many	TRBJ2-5	CASSRPLAGAGETQYF	TGTGCCAGCAGCCGACCTCTAGCGGGAGCTGGAGAGACCCAGTACTTC
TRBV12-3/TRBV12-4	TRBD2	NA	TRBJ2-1	CASSLRTSGSSVNEQFF	TGTGCCAGCAGTCTAAGGACTAGCGGGAGTTCGGTTAATGAGCAGTTCTTC
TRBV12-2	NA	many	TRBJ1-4	CASRSHSGGGFGIATNEKLFF	TGTGCAAGTCGCTCCCATTCAGGGGGCGGGTTTGGAATTGCAACTAATGAAAAACTGTTTTTT
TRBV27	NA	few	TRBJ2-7	CASSNVGATSYEQYF	TGTGCCAGCAGTAACGTAGGGGCGACCTCCTACGAGCAGTACTTC
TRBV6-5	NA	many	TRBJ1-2	CASRNSGAGYTF	TGTGCCAGCAGAAACTCAGGGGCCGGCTACACCTTC
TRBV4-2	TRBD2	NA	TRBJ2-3	CVSSQDAGGRDTQYF	TGTGTCAGCAGCCAAGATGCCGGCGGGAGAGATACGCAGTATTTT
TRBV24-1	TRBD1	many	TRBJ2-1	CATRRTGSGTNEQFF	TGTGCCACCAGGAGGACAGGTTCTGGGACCAATGAGCAGTTCTTC
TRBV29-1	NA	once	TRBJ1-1	CSVDNPTGTEAFF	TGCAGCGTTGATAACCCGACAGGAACCGAAGCTTTCTTT
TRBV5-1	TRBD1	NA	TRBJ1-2	CASSSVQGADYGYTF	TGCGCCAGCAGCTCGGTACAGGGGGCCGACTATGGCTACACCTTC
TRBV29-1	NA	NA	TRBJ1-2	CSVDAGMRGYTF	TGCAGCGTTGACGCAGGGATGAGAGGCTACACCTTC
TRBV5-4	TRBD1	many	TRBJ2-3	CASSLSQGAGDTQYF	TGTGCCAGCAGCTTGAGCCAGGGGGCTGGAGATACGCAGTATTTT
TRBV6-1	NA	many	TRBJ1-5	CASSEAGDQPQHF	TGTGCCAGCAGTGAAGCTGGGGATCAGCCCCAGCATTTT
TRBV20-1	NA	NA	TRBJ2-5	CSASGALAETQYF	TGCAGTGCTAGCGGGGCGCTCGCAGAGACCCAGTACTTC
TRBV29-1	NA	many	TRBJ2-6	CSVGHPSGANVLTF	TGCAGCGTGGGACATCCGTCTGGGGCCAACGTCCTGACTTTC
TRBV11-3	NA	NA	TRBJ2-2	CAKKDTGELFF	TGTGCCAAAAAGGACACCGGGGAGCTGTTTTTT
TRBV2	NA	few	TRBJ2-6	CASRERFSGANVLTF	TGTGCCAGCAGGGAAAGGTTCTCTGGGGCCAACGTCCTGACTTTC
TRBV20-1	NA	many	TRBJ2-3	CSASTGSTDTQYF	TGCAGTGCTAGTACGGGAAGCACAGATACGCAGTATTTT
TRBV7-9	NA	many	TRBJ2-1	CASEYNEQFF	TGTGCCAGCGAGTACAATGAGCAGTTCTTC
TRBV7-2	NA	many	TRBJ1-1	CASSFQGGRNTEAFF	TGTGCCAGCAGCTTTCAAGGTGGACGGAACACTGAAGCTTTCTTT
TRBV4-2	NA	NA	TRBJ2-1	CASSQVPSSYNEQFF	TGTGCCAGCAGCCAAGTCCCGAGCTCCTACAATGAGCAGTTCTTC
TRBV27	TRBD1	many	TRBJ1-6	CASSSSRDSARSPLHF	TGTGCCAGCAGTTCGTCCCGGGACAGTGCGCGCTCACCCCTCCACTTT
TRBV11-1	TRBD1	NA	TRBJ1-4	CASSPDRGPTNEKLFF	TGTGCCAGCAGCCCGGACAGGGGGCCTACTAATGAAAAACTGTTTTTT
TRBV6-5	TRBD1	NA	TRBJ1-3	CASSTGAKGNTIYF	TGTGCCAGCAGTACAGGGGCGAAAGGAAACACCATATATTTT
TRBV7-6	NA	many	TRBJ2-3	CASSLAGGSTDTQYF	TGTGCCAGCAGCTTGGCCGGGGGTAGCACAGATACGCAGTATTTT
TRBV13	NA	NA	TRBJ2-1	CASSPPALSYNEQFF	TGTGCCAGCAGTCCACCGGCCCTCTCCTACAATGAGCAGTTCTTC
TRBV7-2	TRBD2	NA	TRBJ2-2	CASSTRPWAGGTGELFF	TGTGCCAGCAGCACCCGCCCCTGGGCGGGAGGGACCGGGGAGCTGTTTTTT
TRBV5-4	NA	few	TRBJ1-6	CASSLDPTIHFSPLHF	TGTGCCAGCAGCTTGGATCCAACTATTCACTTTTCACCCCTCCACTTT